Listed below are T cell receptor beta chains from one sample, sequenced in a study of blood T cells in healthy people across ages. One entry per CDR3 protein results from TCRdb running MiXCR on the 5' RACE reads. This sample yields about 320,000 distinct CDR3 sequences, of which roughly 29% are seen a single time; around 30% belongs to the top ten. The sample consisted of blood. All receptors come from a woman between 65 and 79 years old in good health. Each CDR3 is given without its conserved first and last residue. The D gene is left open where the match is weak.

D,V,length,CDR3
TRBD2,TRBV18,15,ASSLGLAGVGSYEQY
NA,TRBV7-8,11,ASSMDGWETQY
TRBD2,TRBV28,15,ASSSLAGGREAYEQY
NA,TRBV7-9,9,ASSTADTQY
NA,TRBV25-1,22,ASSAIQRGRAGEGVLGGANVLT
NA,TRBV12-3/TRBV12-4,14,ASSPGTRLSTDTEY
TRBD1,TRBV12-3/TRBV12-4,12,ASYDRARYTEAF
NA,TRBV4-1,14,AGSQPSRGKGDTQY
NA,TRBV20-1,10,SARAGPLEAF
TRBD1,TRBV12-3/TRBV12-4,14,ASSSSGTGGRYEQY
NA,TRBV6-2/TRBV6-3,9,ASSYVETQY
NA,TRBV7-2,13,ASSLGGSPKNIQY
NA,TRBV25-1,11,ASSGSTGVGYT
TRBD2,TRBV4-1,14,ASSQGLATRADTQY
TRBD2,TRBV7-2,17,ASSLDSLGASGSLKTQY
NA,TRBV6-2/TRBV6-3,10,ASSYGANEQF
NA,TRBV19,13,ASGPTGSGANVLT
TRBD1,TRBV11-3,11,ASSSDRSDGYT
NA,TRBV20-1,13,SAREPGHPTGELF
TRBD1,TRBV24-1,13,ATSDFRQGQETQY
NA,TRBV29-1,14,SVEDVRQVNTGELF
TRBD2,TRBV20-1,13,SARVYSGRSVEQF
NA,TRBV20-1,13,SASDSGRIHNEQF
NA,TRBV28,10,ASSLGGNIQY
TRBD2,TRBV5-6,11,ASSPQWGGTQY
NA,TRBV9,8,ASHRPTQY
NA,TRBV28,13,ASSLQGYSYNEQF
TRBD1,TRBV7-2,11,ATKGDRGYEQY
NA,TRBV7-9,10,ASSRGGNEQF
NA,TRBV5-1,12,ASSLVRGSETQY
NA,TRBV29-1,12,SAGDLPLGTEAF
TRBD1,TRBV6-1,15,ASTIRGGRTGAYEQY
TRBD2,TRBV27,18,ASSFYWASGRSGSYNEQF
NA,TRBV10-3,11,AISDPNTDTQY
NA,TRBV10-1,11,ASSESTVGEQY
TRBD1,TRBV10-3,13,AISSWTGGTDTQY
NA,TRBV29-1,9,SVRRGDTQY
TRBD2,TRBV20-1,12,SAAGLADYYEQY
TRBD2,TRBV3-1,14,ASSQDLAGTLNEQF
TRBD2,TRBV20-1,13,SARDGSSGSGEQF
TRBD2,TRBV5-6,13,ASSPGLAQKETQY